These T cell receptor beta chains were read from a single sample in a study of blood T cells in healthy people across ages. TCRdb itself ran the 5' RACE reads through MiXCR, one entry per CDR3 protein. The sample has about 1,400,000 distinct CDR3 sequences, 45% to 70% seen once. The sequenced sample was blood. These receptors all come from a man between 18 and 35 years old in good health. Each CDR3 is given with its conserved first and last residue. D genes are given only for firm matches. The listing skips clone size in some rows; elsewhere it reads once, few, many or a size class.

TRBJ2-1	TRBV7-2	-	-	TGTGCCAGCAGCTCCTTCCGGTCCAATGAGCAGTTCTTC	CASSSFRSNEQFF
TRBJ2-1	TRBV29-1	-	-	TGCAGCGTTGACGGCCTAGAAGAGACCCAGTTCTTC	CSVDGLEETQFF
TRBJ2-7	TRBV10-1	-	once	TGCGCCAGCAGTGATAACAGGGATCAGTACGAGCAGTACTTC	CASSDNRDQYEQYF
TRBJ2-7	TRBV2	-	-	TGTGCCAGCAGCGCCGCTAGGACCTACGAGCAGTACTTC	CASSAARTYEQYF
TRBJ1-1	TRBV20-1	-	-	TGCAGTGCCGCACCAAGCTGGACACGGGTCACTGAAGCTTTCTTT	CSAAPSWTRVTEAFF
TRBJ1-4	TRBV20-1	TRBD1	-	TGCAGTGCTAGACGTAGAGAACCCACAGGGGTAAAATCTAATGAAAAACTGTTTTTT	CSARRREPTGVKSNEKLFF
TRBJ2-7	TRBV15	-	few	TGTGCCACCAGCAGAGGCGACAGTATTTCCTACGAGCAGTACTTC	CATSRGDSISYEQYF
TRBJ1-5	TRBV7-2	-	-	TGTGCCAGCAGCTTAAGTACCGGGGCTCCCAATCAGCCCCAGCATTTT	CASSLSTGAPNQPQHF
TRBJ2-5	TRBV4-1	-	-	TGCGCCAGCAGCCAACCTTACGTGTGGCGGGAGACCCAGTACTTC	CASSQPYVWRETQYF
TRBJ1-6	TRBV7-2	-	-	TGTGCCAGCAGCCCGACGACGACAGGAATCTCACCCCTCCACTTT	CASSPTTTGISPLHF